These 23 T cell receptor beta chains came from one sample sequenced in a study of blood T cells in healthy people across ages. Sample-barcoded 5' priming and a J-beta primer mix drove a second PCR of 7 to 11 cycles. TCRdb recomputed calls from the 5' RACE reads with MiXCR, one row per CDR3 protein. Counted here are about 1.7 million distinct CDR3 sequences, 28% occurring once; the ten biggest clones make up roughly 8%. Sequencing was performed on blood. Receptor source: a woman aged 25 to 39 in good health.

This clonotype was seen repeatedly, ten times or more. The J gene is TRBJ2-3, the V gene TRBV24-1, with no clear D. With 4 bases removed from V and 5 bases from J, the gap between germline ends came to 3 bases. Germline V gives CDR1 KGHDR, CDR2 SFDVKD. The length of the CDR3 is 11 residues. CDR3 protein: CATSERDTQYF. The CDR3 DNA reads as TGTGCCACCAGTGAAAGAGATACGCAGTATTTT.

This clonotype was seen more than once but under ten times. The V gene is TRBV3-1, the J gene TRBJ2-3; D unclear. This CDR3 is 15 amino acids long. V lost 2 bases, J lost 1 base, and 10 bases lay in between. Germline CDR1 LGHDT, CDR2 YNNKEL (reference sequence). As DNA, the CDR3 is TGTGCCAGCAGCCAATATTACAGCCGCACAGATACGCAGTATTTT. Translated: CASSQYYSRTDTQYF.

The chain has TRBV20-1 and TRBJ2-3; D gene unclear. The CDR3 runs 13 residues. CDR1 and CDR2 from the germline V gene are DFQATT and SNEGSKA (reference sequence). V dropped 5 bases and J dropped 4 bases, with 13 bases sitting between them. The CDR3 region has the DNA TGCAGTGCTCCTCCTGCGGCGGCAGATACGCAGTATTTT. This gives the protein CSAPPAAADTQYF.

This clonotype was seen a few times. CDR3 sequence (DNA): TGTGCCAGCAGTCCGGTAGGGGTGGCGGTCCCCGGGGAGCTGTTTTTT. Protein: CASSPVGVAVPGELFF. The genes are TRBV11-2 and TRBJ2-2, with a possible D match to TRBD1 (5 bases). The germline V gene has CDR1 SGHAT and CDR2 FQNNGV. The CDR3 is 16 amino acids. Trimming left V 6 bases short and J 6 bases short, with 20 bases between.

This clonotype has a handful of counts. The rearrangement links TRBV29-1 to TRBJ2-1; no clear D gene. TRBJ2-7 matches the DNA end more closely, so the J call is doubtful. Per germline, CDR1 SQVTM and CDR2 ANQGSEA. The CDR3 runs 13 residues. The CDR3 DNA reads as TGCAGCGTTTCGACGAGCTCCTACAATGAGCAGTACTTC. It yields the protein CSVSTSSYNEQYF.

This clonotype was observed a few times. The chain couples TRBV20-1 to TRBJ2-5; D is ambiguous. V lost 5 bases and J lost 5, with 18 bases in between. CDR3 length: 14 residues. Germline V gene sequence: CDR1 DFQATT, CDR2 SNEGSKA (reference sequence). CDR3 DNA: TGCAGTGCTCGATTCAGTTTGAATGTGGAGACCCAGTACTTC. It encodes CSARFSLNVETQYF.

A remark on this clonotype: The CDR3 carries no conserved terminal phenylalanine or tryptophan, so it likely arises from a read error. The chain carries TRBV28 and TRBJ2-7; D is uncertain. The CDR3 contains 11 residues. V was trimmed by 4 bases and J by 5 bases, leaving 6 bases between them. Looked up from germline, CDR1 is MDHEN and CDR2 is SYDVKM. The CDR3 here is CASSSRDEQYC. In nucleotides, the CDR3 is TGTGCCAGCAGTTCGAGAGACGAGCAGTACTGC.

As to this clonotype: Compared with germline, one end of the junction differs, possibly owing to a read error. The chain is built from TRBV18 and TRBJ2-7; D is undetermined. The CDR3 covers 11 residues. CDR1 is KGHSH and CDR2 is LQKENI in the germline V gene. The CDR3 is CASSQSYGQYF. The CDR3 DNA is TGTGCCAGCTCACAGAGCTACGGGCAGTACTTC. Based on the CDR3 plus reference TRBV18 and TRBJ2-7, the full variable domain is NAGVMQNPRHLVRRRGQEARLRCSPMKGHSHVYWYRQLPEEGLKFMVYLQKENIIDESGMPKERFSAEFPKEGPSILRIQQVVRGDSAAYFCASSQSYGQYFGPGTRLTVT.

Note on this clonotype: This sequence may be a read error, since a much larger clone differs from it by one base. This likely comes from a read error, as the CDR3 has no conserved phenylalanine or tryptophan at its end. V gene TRBV4-3 combines with J gene TRBJ2-4; TRBD1 aligns across 7 bases. CDR1 is LGHNA, CDR2 YSLEER, per germline. This CDR3 spans 15 amino acids. Germline trimming cut 1 base from V and 8 bases from J; bases unmatched to any gene: 8. CDR3 DNA sequence: TGCGCCAGCAGCCAAGTCCCCGGGCAGGGGGACATTCAGTACTTA. Encoded protein: CASSQVPGQGDIQYL.

Notes on this clonotype: A read error may explain this, as a much larger clone is one base away. This chain connects TRBV12-3 or TRBV12-4 to TRBJ1-1; 7 bases agree with TRBD1. The CDR3 sequence is 13 residues long. V gave up 8 bases and J gave up 6 bases; unmatched junction bases: 9. Here the CDR3 DNA reads TGTGCCAGCCGCCGACAGGGTGGGGCTGAAGCTTTCTTT. Its translation: CASRRQGGAEAFF.

This clonotype was observed a handful of times. This rearrangement joins TRBV6-1 to TRBJ2-4; a possible D gene is TRBD2 (7 bases). Judging by the DNA end, TRBJ2-7 fits better; the J call may be wrong. This CDR3 is 14 amino acids long. Germline loops: CDR1 MNHNS, CDR2 SASEGT. This chain's CDR3 is CASSERGGGLEQYF. CDR3 nucleotide sequence: TGTGCCAGCAGTGAAAGAGGGGGGGGTCTCGAGCAGTACTTC.

This clonotype has more than one count but fewer than ten. The chain combines TRBV5-1 with TRBJ2-2; 7 nucleotides agree with TRBD2. The germline V gene has CDR1 SGHRS and CDR2 YFSETQ. CDR3 length: 15 residues. J gave up 5 bases and V 2 bases, and 6 bases lay outside the gene matches. CDR3 protein: CASSFSPGGTGELFF. CDR3 DNA: TGCGCCAGCAGCTTTAGCCCGGGGGGAACCGGGGAGCTGTTTTTT.

This sequence joins TRBV20-1 and TRBJ1-2; D not resolved. V was shortened by 3 bases and J by 8 bases, with 16 bases between the two germline ends. CDR3 length equals 13 residues. Looked up from germline, CDR1 is DFQATT and CDR2 is SNEGSKA (reference sequence). The CDR3 reads CSASVSVVPGYTF. CDR3 nucleotide sequence: TGCAGTGCTAGTGTGTCCGTAGTACCAGGCTACACCTTC.

CDR3 sequence: CASSSSVGVQETQYF. The CDR3 bases are TGTGCCAGCAGCAGCTCGGTGGGGGTCCAAGAGACCCAGTACTTC. The chain joins TRBV14 to TRBJ2-5, with D possibly being TRBD1 or TRBD2 (5 bases each). V dropped 5 bases and J dropped 1 base, with 14 bases sitting between them. In germline, CDR1 is SGHDN, CDR2 FVKESK. The CDR3 is 15 amino acids.

In its sample, this clonotype was seen many times. In DNA form, the CDR3 reads TGCAGTGCGCCCTTAATTAATGAGCAGTTCTTC. It yields the protein CSAPLINEQFF. The chain carries TRBV20-1 and TRBJ2-1; no firm D call. Germline V gives CDR1 DFQATT, CDR2 SNEGSKA (reference sequence). Trimming took 6 bases from V and 7 from J, leaving 10 bases between them. This CDR3 has 11 residues.

V gene TRBV20-1 combines with J gene TRBJ2-1; 8 bases line up with TRBD2. Losses at the gene ends were 0 bases for V and 7 bases for J; bases not matched to a gene: 5. There are 14 residues in the CDR3. Germline lookup yields CDR1 DFQATT and CDR2 SNEGSKA (reference sequence). The CDR3 is CSARDGIAGNEQFF. DNA of the CDR3: TGCAGTGCTAGAGATGGTATAGCGGGGAATGAGCAGTTCTTC.

In this sample, this clonotype turned up many times. This chain links TRBV6-5 with TRBJ2-4; D possibly uses TRBD1 or TRBD2 (6 bases each). Germline CDR1 MNHEY, CDR2 SVGAGI. Trimming left V 0 bases short and J 3 bases short, with 9 bases between. The CDR3 has 15 amino acids. Here the CDR3 reads CASSYSGGGKNIQYF. The CDR3 DNA sequence: TGTGCCAGCAGTTACTCAGGAGGGGGCAAAAACATTCAGTACTTC.

Notes on this clonotype: A read error may be the cause here, since a much bigger clone is one base away. This CDR3 reads CSALREGEQYF. For the CDR3, the DNA is TGCAGTGCGTTGCGGGAGGGTGAGCAGTACTTC. The chain uses TRBV20-1 and TRBJ2-5, with TRBD2 matching 9 bases. With V trimmed by 6 bases and J by 11 bases, 7 bases remained unmatched. The CDR3 contains 11 residues. In germline, CDR1 is DFQATT, CDR2 SNEGSKA (reference sequence).

This clonotype was observed a few times. The chain uses TRBV2 and TRBJ1-2; no definite D call. Between the trimmed V and J ends, which lost 4 bases and 0 bases, there was a span of 9 bases. This CDR3 comprises 14 residues. Germline loops: CDR1 SNHLY, CDR2 FYNNEI. The CDR3 loop reads CASSVRVANYGYTF. The CDR3 DNA sequence: TGTGCCAGCAGTGTAAGGGTCGCTAACTATGGCTACACCTTC.

Remarks on this clonotype: Given a much more abundant clone one base away, this may be a read error. CDR3 amino acids: CASGPPGGRDEQFF. In nucleotides, the CDR3 is TGTGCTAGTGGTCCCCCCGGGGGGCGAGATGAGCAGTTCTTC. This rearrangement joins TRBV12-5 to TRBJ2-1; tentatively, D is TRBD2 (7 bases). The germline V gene encodes CDR1 LGHNT and CDR2 FRNRAP. CDR3 length equals 14 residues. The ends were cut back, 5 bases at V and 8 bases at J, with 16 bases in the middle.

In its sample, this clonotype was seen many times. The chain uses TRBV7-2 and TRBJ2-7; TRBD1 matches 7 bases. CDR3 size: 14 residues. Germline V gives CDR1 SGHTA, CDR2 FQGNSA. Trimming took 6 bases from V and 1 from J; bases not matched to a gene: 6. The CDR3 coding sequence is TGTGCCAGCAGGATACCGGGACAGTCCTACGAGCAGTACTTC. As protein: CASRIPGQSYEQYF.

This clonotype has a handful of counts. This chain links TRBV10-3 with TRBJ2-1, with D possibly TRBD2 on 5 matching bases. The V end lost 3 bases, the J end lost 5 bases, and 8 bases lay between the germline ends. Germline V gene lookup returns CDR1 ENHRY and CDR2 SYGVKD. The CDR3 is made up of 13 amino acids. The CDR3 is CAISDLEDNEQFF. Here the CDR3 DNA reads TGTGCCATCAGTGATCTGGAGGACAATGAGCAGTTCTTC.

The chain is built from TRBV20-1 and TRBJ2-7; 9 bases line up with TRBD1. Germline CDR1 is DFQATT and CDR2 is SNEGSKA (reference sequence). Trimming removed 6 bases from V and 6 bases from J; junction bases left unmatched: 15. This CDR3 has 15 residues. The CDR3 spells CSAMVGDRASREQYF. The CDR3 region has the DNA TGCAGTGCCATGGTCGGGGACAGGGCTTCCCGCGAGCAGTACTTC.